The rows below give T cell receptor beta chains drawn from one sample of a study of blood T cell repertoires in COVID-19. Using immunoSEQ multiplex PCR, the repertoire was profiled, and TCRdb retains in-frame clones only, with some absent. The sample shows approximately 300,000 clones, roughly 90% of them seen only once. Material for sequencing was peripheral blood. These TCRs come from a young man who had recovered from COVID-19. Both conserved end residues are part of each CDR3. A D gene is named only where the DNA matches it firmly. Rows may omit the clone size; those that give it use once, few, many or a size class.

d_call	j_call	v_call	clone_size	cdr3_nt	cdr3_aa
.	TRBJ1-1	TRBV5-6	.	TGTGCCAGCAGCTTGGGTTGGGACTCTGAAGCTTTCTTT	CASSLGWDSEAFF
TRBD2	TRBJ2-7	TRBV10-3	few	TGTGCCATCAGTGAAAGGGAGGGAAGCTCCTACGAGCAGTACTTC	CAISEREGSSYEQYF
.	TRBJ2-7	TRBV9	.	TGTGCCAGCAGCGTAGAGTGGGGGCCTTCCTACGAGCAGTACTTC	CASSVEWGPSYEQYF
.	TRBJ2-2	TRBV21-1	.	TGTGCCAGCAGCAAAGGGAAGTGGGGTGCTAGCACTCCGAACACCGGGGAGCTGTTTTTT	CASSKGKWGASTPNTGELFF
.	TRBJ1-6	TRBV7-2	.	TGTGCCAGCAGCTTAGTCGCAGGGGAAAATTCACCCCTCCACTTT	CASSLVAGENSPLHF
TRBD1	TRBJ1-3	TRBV7-2	.	TGTGCCAGCAGCTTATTCGGGACAGGGGTTGGAAACACCATATATTTT	CASSLFGTGVGNTIYF
.	TRBJ2-2	TRBV18	.	TGTGCCAGCTCACCACAGCGAGACAGGTCGACCGGGGAGCTGTTTTTT	CASSPQRDRSTGELFF
.	TRBJ2-5	TRBV5-1	.	TGCGCCAGCAGCTTGGGGGGGCGCGGGTACCAAGAGACCCAGTACTTC	CASSLGGRGYQETQYF
.	TRBJ2-2	TRBV11-2	.	TGTGCCAGCAGCTTACGGACTGGAGTTGAGACCGGGGAGCTGTTTTTT	CASSLRTGVETGELFF
.	TRBJ2-7	TRBV12-3/TRBV12-4	.	TGTGCCAGCAGCCAGGACAGCTCCGAGCAGTACTTC	CASSQDSSEQYF
.	TRBJ1-1	TRBV6-5	.	TGTGCCAGCAGTTCCTTAAATGAAGCTTTCTTT	CASSSLNEAFF
.	TRBJ1-5	TRBV18	.	TGTGCCAGCTCACCACCCCAGGGTGGGCAGCCCCAGCATTTT	CASSPPQGGQPQHF
.	TRBJ1-4	TRBV3-1/TRBV3-2	few	TGTGCCAGCAGCCAAGGGGGAGGTAATGAAAAACTGTTTTTT	CASSQGGGNEKLFF
.	TRBJ2-5	TRBV4-1	.	TGCGCCAGCAGCCAAGATCGCCAGGGAGGAAAGACCCAGTACTTC	CASSQDRQGGKTQYF
.	TRBJ1-1	TRBV2	.	TGTGCCAGCAGTGCCCAGATTGAAGCTTTCTTT	CASSAQIEAFF
.	TRBJ1-4	TRBV5-1	.	TGCGCCAGCGGTTTAACAGGGTTAGGTGAAAAACTGTTTTTT	CASGLTGLGEKLFF
.	TRBJ1-1	TRBV5-1	.	TGCGCCAGCAGCTTTCAAGACCAGGGTGCTTTGTTTGAAGCTTTCTTT	CASSFQDQGALFEAFF
.	TRBJ1-2	TRBV7-2	few	TGTGCCAGCAGCTTAGCGCAATTGGCCCCTTATGGCTACACCTTC	CASSLAQLAPYGYTF
TRBD2	TRBJ2-1	TRBV7-9	few	TGTGCCAGCAGAACCTCCGGGACTATTACCTACAATGAGCAGTTCTTC	CASRTSGTITYNEQFF
TRBD1	TRBJ1-5	TRBV6-2/TRBV6-3	.	TGTGCCAGCAGTTCCCGACAGGGGGTGGTTCAGCCCCAGCATTTT	CASSSRQGVVQPQHF
.	TRBJ2-5	TRBV7-9	.	TGTGCCAGCAGCTTTTCAGGGGCTGGGGAGACCCAGTACTTC	CASSFSGAGETQYF
.	TRBJ2-7	TRBV9	.	TGTGCCAGCAGCCCAGGGATAGGGCAGTACTTC	CASSPGIGQYF
.	TRBJ1-1	TRBV7-3	.	TGTGCCAGCAGCTTAGCGATGGACACTGAAGCTTTCTTT	CASSLAMDTEAFF
TRBD1	TRBJ2-1	TRBV24-1	.	TGTGCCACCGCAGGACAGGGGGCTGGGGAGCAGTTCTTC	CATAGQGAGEQFF
TRBD1	TRBJ1-1	TRBV11-2	.	TGTGCCAGCAGCCCTCAGTACAGGGGGGACACTGAAGCTTTCTTT	CASSPQYRGDTEAFF
.	TRBJ2-1	TRBV5-1	.	TGCGCCAGCAGTCGTGACAATGAGCAGTTCTTC	CASSRDNEQFF
TRBD1	TRBJ2-3	TRBV7-2	.	TGTGCCAGCAGCCCAAGGACAGGGACAGATACGCAGTATTTT	CASSPRTGTDTQYF
.	TRBJ2-3	TRBV5-1	.	TGCGCCAGCAGCTTGGGCGGGAGCACAGATACGCAGTATTTT	CASSLGGSTDTQYF
TRBD2	TRBJ2-7	TRBV5-1	few	TGCGCCAGCAGCTGGGCCGGGGGGAGCTACGAGCAGTACTTC	CASSWAGGSYEQYF
TRBD1	TRBJ2-1	TRBV5-1	.	TGCGCCAGCAGCGAGACAGGGAATAACTACAATGAGCAGTTCTTC	CASSETGNNYNEQFF
.	TRBJ2-3	TRBV5-1	.	TGCGCCAGCAGCCCACTGCGGGGCACGGGACGACAACTTGCTGATACGCAGTATTTT	CASSPLRGTGRQLADTQYF
TRBD2	TRBJ2-7	TRBV4-2	.	TGTGCCAGCAGCCAAGAAGCGGGAGGGGCCTACGAGCAGTACTTC	CASSQEAGGAYEQYF
.	TRBJ1-4	TRBV27	.	TGTGCCAGCAGTTTATCGAGAAGCGAAAAACTGTTTTTT	CASSLSRSEKLFF
.	TRBJ2-7	TRBV2	.	TGTGCCAGCAGTGAGTCAGGGCTTTACGAGCAGTACTTC	CASSESGLYEQYF
.	TRBJ1-1	TRBV29-1	.	TGCAGCGTCGACCAAGGGGTTGAAGCTTTCTTT	CSVDQGVEAFF
TRBD2	TRBJ2-4	TRBV28	.	TGTGCCAGCAGTCCGGGACTAGCGGAAAACATTCAGTACTTC	CASSPGLAENIQYF
.	TRBJ1-2	TRBV2	.	TGTGCCAGCAACACCCACAACTATGGCTACACCTTC	CASNTHNYGYTF
.	TRBJ1-5	TRBV4-1	.	TGCGCCAGCAGACAAGGACCCTTATCAGGACAGCCCCAGCATTTT	CASRQGPLSGQPQHF